Listed below are T cell receptor beta chains from one sample, sequenced in a study of T-cell memory formation after mild COVID-19. MiXCR, applied by TCRdb to the 5' RACE reads, yields one record per CDR3 protein. The data hold 150,000 to 200,000 distinct CDR3 sequences, with around a third observed a single time. The sequenced sample consisted of PBMCs or a T cell subset sorted from them (not recorded which). These TCRs come from an adult woman who had mild COVID-19 (a few samples of this study predate the infection). Cell type and time point are not known. CDR3s include the opening cysteine and the closing phenylalanine or tryptophan. The D gene is left open where the match is weak. Rows may omit the clone size; those that give it use once, few, many or a size class.

CASSDGVRETQYF	TGTGCCAGCAGTGACGGGGTGAGGGAGACCCAGTACTTC	TRBV2	TRBJ2-5	-	-
CASRVGTNVGELFF	TGTGCCAGCAGGGTTGGGACCAATGTAGGGGAGCTGTTTTTT	TRBV12-3/TRBV12-4	TRBJ2-2	-	-
CASSTSPWGGRDTQYF	TGTGCCAGCAGCACCAGCCCGTGGGGGGGCAGGGATACGCAGTATTTT	TRBV9	TRBJ2-3	few	-
CASSLRGQKNNSPLHF	TGCGCCAGCAGCTTGCGTGGACAGAAGAATAATTCACCCCTCCACTTT	TRBV5-1	TRBJ1-6	few	-
CASSPGLGNTEAFF	TGTGCCAGCTCCCCAGGGCTGGGGAACACTGAAGCTTTCTTT	TRBV18	TRBJ1-1	-	-
CASSPLGTNTEAFF	TGTGCCAGCAGCCCTCTAGGGACCAACACTGAAGCTTTCTTT	TRBV9	TRBJ1-1	-	-
CASSLNRGGYNEQFF	TGTGCCAGCAGCTTGAACAGGGGGGGCTACAATGAGCAGTTCTTC	TRBV7-9	TRBJ2-1	few	-
CASSFSFLGREYF	TGTGCCAGCAGCTTTTCGTTTTTAGGACGCGAGTACTTC	TRBV5-6	TRBJ2-4	-	-
CSVTGTGEETQYF	TGCAGCGTTACCGGGACAGGGGAAGAGACCCAGTACTTC	TRBV29-1	TRBJ2-5	few	TRBD1
CSARALTVGSYEQYF	TGCAGTGCTAGAGCTTTGACCGTCGGCTCCTACGAGCAGTACTTC	TRBV20-1	TRBJ2-7	few	-
CSVPGGRGYNEQFF	TGCAGTGTCCCTGGAGGGAGGGGCTACAATGAGCAGTTCTTC	TRBV20-1	TRBJ2-1	few	TRBD2
CASSLGTPRKSSYNEQFF	TGTGCCAGCAGCCTGGGGACACCCCGTAAAAGCTCCTACAATGAGCAGTTCTTC	TRBV7-6	TRBJ2-1	-	-
CASSSLVGLPHPEQYF	TGCGCCAGCAGCTCCCTTGTTGGACTACCCCACCCCGAGCAGTACTTC	TRBV5-1	TRBJ2-7	few	-
CASRSSTGGRTGANVLTF	TGTGCCAGCAGATCCTCCACAGGGGGCCGGACTGGGGCCAACGTCCTGACTTTC	TRBV11-2	TRBJ2-6	few	TRBD1
CASSVKGTEQFF	TGTGCCAGCAGTGTGAAGGGGACGGAGCAGTTCTTC	TRBV2	TRBJ2-1	few	-
CASSPPGQIPETQYF	TGTGCCAGCAGCCCGCCCGGACAGATTCCGGAGACCCAGTACTTC	TRBV7-9	TRBJ2-5	-	-
CASSYSGEGEKLFF	TGTGCCAGCAGTTACTCGGGGGAAGGAGAAAAACTGTTTTTT	TRBV6-2/TRBV6-3	TRBJ1-4	few	-
CATSDLSGSEAFF	TGTGCCACCAGTGATTTATCCGGGTCTGAAGCTTTCTTT	TRBV24-1	TRBJ1-1	-	-
CASSLSVNTGELFF	TGTGCCAGCAGTCTCAGTGTTAACACCGGGGAGCTGTTTTTT	TRBV27	TRBJ2-2	-	-
CASTRDTSSHYEQYF	TGCGCCAGCACACGAGATACGAGCAGCCACTACGAGCAGTACTTC	TRBV4-3	TRBJ2-7	few	-